This T cell receptor beta chain stems from a study of shared clonotypes between healthy human individuals. Study-wide context: The study used three CD4 naive, three CD4 memory, two CD8 naive and one CD8 memory plate per donor.

The protocol was immunoSEQ multiplex PCR, while the TCRdb copy is restricted to in-frame clones and leaves out a portion. The data hold approximately 600,000 clones, with 85% to 95% observed a single time. Germline loops: CDR1 LNHDA, CDR2 SQIVND (reference sequence). Trimming removed 4 bases from V and 1 base from J, with 17 bases in between. This CDR3 comprises 16 residues. Naive CD8 populations comprised CD45RO-negative cells positively selected for CCR7, excluding terminally differentiated effector memory CD45RA+ cells. The sequence was collected from a young woman in good health. The chain recombines TRBV19 with TRBJ2-7; the D gene is possibly TRBD1 (6 bases). Material for sequencing was naive CD8+ T cells sorted from blood. The CDR3 spells CASSTPGHSASYEQYF. As DNA, the CDR3 is TGTGCCAGTAGTACCCCGGGACACTCAGCATCCTACGAGCAGTACTTC. The full variable domain, rest sourced from reference TRBV19 and TRBJ2-7, is DGGITQSPKYLFRKEGQNVTLSCEQNLNHDAMYWYRQDPGQGLRLIYYSQIVNDFQKGDIAEGYSVSREKKESFPLTVTSAQKNPTAFYLCASSTPGHSASYEQYFGPGTRLTVT.